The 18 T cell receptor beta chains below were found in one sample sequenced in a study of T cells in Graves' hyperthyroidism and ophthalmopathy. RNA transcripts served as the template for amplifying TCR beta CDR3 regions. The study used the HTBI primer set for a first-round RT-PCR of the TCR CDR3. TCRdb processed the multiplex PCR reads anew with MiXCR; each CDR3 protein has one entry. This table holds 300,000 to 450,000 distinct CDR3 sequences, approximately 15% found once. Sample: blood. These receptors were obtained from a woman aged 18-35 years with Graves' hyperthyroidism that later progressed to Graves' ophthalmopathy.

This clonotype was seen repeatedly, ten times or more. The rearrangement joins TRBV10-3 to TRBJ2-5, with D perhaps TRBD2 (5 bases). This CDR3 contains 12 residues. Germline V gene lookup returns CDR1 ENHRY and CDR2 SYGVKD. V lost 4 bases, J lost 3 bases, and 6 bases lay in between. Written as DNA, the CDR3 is TGTGCCATCAGTGGGAGGAAAGAGACCCAGTACTTC. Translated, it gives CAISGRKETQYF.

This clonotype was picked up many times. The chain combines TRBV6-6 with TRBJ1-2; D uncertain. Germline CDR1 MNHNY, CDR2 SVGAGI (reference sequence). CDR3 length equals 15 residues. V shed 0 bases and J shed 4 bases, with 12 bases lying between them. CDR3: CASSYSAPTGYGYTF. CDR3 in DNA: TGTGCCAGCAGTTACTCGGCTCCTACGGGCTATGGCTACACCTTC.

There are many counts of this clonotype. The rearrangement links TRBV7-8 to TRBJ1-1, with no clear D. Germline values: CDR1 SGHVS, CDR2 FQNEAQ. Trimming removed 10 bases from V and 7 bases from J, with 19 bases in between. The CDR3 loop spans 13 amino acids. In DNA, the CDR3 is TGTGCCACCGCGGGTGGGGTATCGTATGAAGCTTTCTTT. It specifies CATAGGVSYEAFF.

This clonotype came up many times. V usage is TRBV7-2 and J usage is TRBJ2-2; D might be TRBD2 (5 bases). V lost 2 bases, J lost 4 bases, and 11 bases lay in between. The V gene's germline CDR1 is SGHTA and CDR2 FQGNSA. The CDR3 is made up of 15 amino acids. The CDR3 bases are TGTGCCAGCAGCTTACGAGCGGAAGTCACCGGGGAGCTGTTTTTT. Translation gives CASSLRAEVTGELFF.

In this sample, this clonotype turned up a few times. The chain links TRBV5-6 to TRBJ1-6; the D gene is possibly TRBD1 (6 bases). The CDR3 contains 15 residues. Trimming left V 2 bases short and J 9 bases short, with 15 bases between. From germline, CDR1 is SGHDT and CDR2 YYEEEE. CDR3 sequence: CASSLRGRGSSPLHF. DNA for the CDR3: TGTGCCAGCAGCTTAAGGGGCAGGGGTTCTTCACCCCTCCACTTT. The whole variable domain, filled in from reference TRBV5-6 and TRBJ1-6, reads DAGVTQSPTHLIKTRGQQVTLRCSPKSGHDTVSWYQQALGQGPQFIFQYYEEEERQRGNFPDRFSGHQFPNYSSELNVNALLLGDSALYLCASSLRGRGSSPLHFGNGTRLTVT.

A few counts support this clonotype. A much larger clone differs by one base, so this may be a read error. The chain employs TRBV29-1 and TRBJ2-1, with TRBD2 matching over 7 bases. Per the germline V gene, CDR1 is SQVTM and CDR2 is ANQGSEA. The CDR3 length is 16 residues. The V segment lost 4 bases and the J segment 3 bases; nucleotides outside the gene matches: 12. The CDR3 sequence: CSVARRSGAVYNEQFF. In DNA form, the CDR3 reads TGCAGCGTTGCAAGGCGAAGCGGGGCGGTCTACAATGAGCAGTTCTTC.

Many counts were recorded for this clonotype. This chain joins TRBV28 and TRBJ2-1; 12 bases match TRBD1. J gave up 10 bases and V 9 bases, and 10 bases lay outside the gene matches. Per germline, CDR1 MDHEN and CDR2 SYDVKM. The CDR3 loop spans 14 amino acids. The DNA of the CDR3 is TGTGCCAGTAAACCGGGACAGGGGGCTTCGGAGCAGTTCTTC. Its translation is CASKPGQGASEQFF.

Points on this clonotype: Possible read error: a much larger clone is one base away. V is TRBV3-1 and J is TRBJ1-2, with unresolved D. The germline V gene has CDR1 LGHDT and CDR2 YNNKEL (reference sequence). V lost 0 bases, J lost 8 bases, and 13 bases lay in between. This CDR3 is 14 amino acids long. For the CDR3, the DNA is TGTGCCAGCAGCCAAGACAGGTCCTGGCAAGGCTACACCTTC. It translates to CASSQDRSWQGYTF.

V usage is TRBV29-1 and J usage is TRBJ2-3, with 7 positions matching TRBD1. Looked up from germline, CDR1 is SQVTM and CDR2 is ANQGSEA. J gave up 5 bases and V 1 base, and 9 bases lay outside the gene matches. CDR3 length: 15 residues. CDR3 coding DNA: TGCAGCGTTGAAGCCCGGGACAGAAATGGAGATACGCAGTATTTT. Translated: CSVEARDRNGDTQYF.

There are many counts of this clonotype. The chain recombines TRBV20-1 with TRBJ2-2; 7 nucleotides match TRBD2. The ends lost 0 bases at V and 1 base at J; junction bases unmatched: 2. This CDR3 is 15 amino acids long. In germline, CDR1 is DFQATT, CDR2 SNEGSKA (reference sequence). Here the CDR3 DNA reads TGCAGTGCTAGAGAACGCGGGAGGAACACCGGGGAGCTGTTTTTT. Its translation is CSARERGRNTGELFF.

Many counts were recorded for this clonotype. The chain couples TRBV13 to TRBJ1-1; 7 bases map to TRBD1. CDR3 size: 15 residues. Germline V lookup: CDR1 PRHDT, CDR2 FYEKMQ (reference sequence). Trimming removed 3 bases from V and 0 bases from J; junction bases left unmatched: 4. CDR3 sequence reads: CASSFWDRLNTEAFF. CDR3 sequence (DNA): TGTGCCAGCAGCTTTTGGGACAGATTGAACACTGAAGCTTTCTTT.

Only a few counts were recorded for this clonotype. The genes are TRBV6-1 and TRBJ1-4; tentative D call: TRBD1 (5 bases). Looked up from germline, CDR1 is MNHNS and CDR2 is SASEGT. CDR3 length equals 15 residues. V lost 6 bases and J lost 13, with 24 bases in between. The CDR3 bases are TGTGCCAGCAGCCCAAACCAGGCAGTGCAGGGACCACTGTTTTTT. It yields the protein CASSPNQAVQGPLFF.

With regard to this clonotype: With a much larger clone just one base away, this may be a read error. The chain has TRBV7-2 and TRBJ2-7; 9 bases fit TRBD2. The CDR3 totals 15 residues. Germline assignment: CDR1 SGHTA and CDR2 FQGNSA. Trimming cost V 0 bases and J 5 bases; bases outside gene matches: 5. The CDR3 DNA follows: TGTGCCAGCAGCTTAGCCGGGACTAGCATAGACGAGCAGTACTTC. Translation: CASSLAGTSIDEQYF.

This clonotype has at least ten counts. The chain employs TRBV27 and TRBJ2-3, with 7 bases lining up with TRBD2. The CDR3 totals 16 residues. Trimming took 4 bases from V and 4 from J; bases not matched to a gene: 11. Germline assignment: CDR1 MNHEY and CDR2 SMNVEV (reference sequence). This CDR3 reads CASSSPSRERADTQYF. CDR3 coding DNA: TGTGCCAGCAGTTCACCCTCGCGGGAGAGGGCAGATACGCAGTATTTT.

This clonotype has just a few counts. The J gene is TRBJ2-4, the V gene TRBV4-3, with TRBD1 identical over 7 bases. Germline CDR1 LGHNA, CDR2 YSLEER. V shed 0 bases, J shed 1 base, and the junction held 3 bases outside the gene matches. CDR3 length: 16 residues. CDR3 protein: CASSQETGVAKNIQYF. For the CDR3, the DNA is TGCGCCAGCAGCCAAGAAACAGGGGTGGCCAAAAACATTCAGTACTTC.

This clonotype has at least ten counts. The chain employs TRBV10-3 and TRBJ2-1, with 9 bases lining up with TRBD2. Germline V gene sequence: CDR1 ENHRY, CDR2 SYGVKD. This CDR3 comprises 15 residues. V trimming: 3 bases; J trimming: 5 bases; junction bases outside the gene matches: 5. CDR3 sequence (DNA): TGTGCCATCAGTGAAGGAGCGGGGGGAAACAATGAGCAGTTCTTC. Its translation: CAISEGAGGNNEQFF.

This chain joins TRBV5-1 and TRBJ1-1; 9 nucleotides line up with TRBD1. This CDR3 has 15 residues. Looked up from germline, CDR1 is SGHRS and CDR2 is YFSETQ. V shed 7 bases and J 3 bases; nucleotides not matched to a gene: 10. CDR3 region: CASYPGQGRDTEAFF. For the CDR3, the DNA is TGCGCCAGCTATCCGGGACAGGGAAGGGACACTGAAGCTTTCTTT.

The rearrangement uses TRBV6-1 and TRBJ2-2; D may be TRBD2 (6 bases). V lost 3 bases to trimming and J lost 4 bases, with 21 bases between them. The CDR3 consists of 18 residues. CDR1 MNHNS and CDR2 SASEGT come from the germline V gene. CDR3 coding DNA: TGTGCCAGCAGTGATGGCGGGGAATACGACCTTATCACCGGGGAGCTGTTTTTT. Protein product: CASSDGGEYDLITGELFF.